This TCR beta chain was documented in a study of T cell responses to AZD1222 COVID-19 vaccine. The wider study: Pooled together were second doses at about 4 or about 12 weeks.

The germline gives CDR1 SGHTA, CDR2 FQGNSA. The CDR3 runs 16 residues. The germline V and J ends were trimmed by 5 bases and 1 base, with 17 bases remaining between them. About this clone: The antigen remains undetermined.

Overall study results and limits: None of the repertoires were sampled until the peak T cell response had passed.

Libraries were prepared by immunoSEQ multiplex PCR; TCRdb keeps only in-frame clonotypes and omits some of them. The sample has under 55,000 clones, around 84% seen once. This chain uses TRBV7-2 with TRBJ1-2; D uncertain. The specimen was peripheral blood, collected on day 0 of AZD1222 vaccination. The sequence was obtained from an adult in good health. The CDR3 DNA is TGTGCCAGCAGCCAGGACGGGTCGGGGTTTAACTATGGCTACACCTTC. Encoded protein: CASSQDGSGFNYGYTF.